Below, 14 T cell receptor beta chains from the same sample are listed, as sequenced in a study of vaccination and CD4 T cells after COVID-19. These receptors have no known antigen. Once obtained from cultured CD4+ T cells, the DNA was sequenced using the Oncomine TCR Beta short-read assay. TCRdb processed the PCR reads anew with MiXCR; each CDR3 protein has one entry. The sample yields about 14,000 distinct CDR3 sequences, roughly 50% seen once. Treatment reported: roughly 10-day PBMC culture with coronavirus spike peptide pools or control peptides (ViraFEST assay). The sequencing sample was made of CD4+ T cells from blood, cultured in vitro. All receptors come from a human donor who had recovered from COVID-19.

V is TRBV7-9 and J is TRBJ1-5; 8 bases are a match to TRBD1. Germline CDR1 SEHNR, CDR2 FQNEAQ (reference sequence). After removal of 4 bases from V and 5 bases from J, the junction contained 16 bases not matched to a gene. This CDR3 has 18 amino acids. CDR3 region: CASSSGSWAGGFDQPQHF. For the CDR3, the DNA is TGTGCCAGCAGCTCCGGGTCTTGGGCAGGGGGCTTCGATCAGCCCCAGCATTTT.

The genes are TRBV7-2 and TRBJ1-2; 7 bases match TRBD1. CDR1 SGHTA and CDR2 FQGNSA come from the germline V gene. The CDR3 is 13 residues long. Losses at the gene ends were 4 bases for V and 9 bases for J; bases not matched to a gene: 8. CDR3 residues: CASSSGMDRSYTF. For the CDR3, the DNA is TGTGCCAGCAGCTCTGGAATGGACAGGAGCTACACCTTC.

This clonotype appeared a few times. The V call is TRBV24-1, the J call TRBJ2-5; D assignment may be TRBD1 or TRBD2 (5 bases each). CDR3 size: 19 residues. Germline V gene lookup returns CDR1 KGHDR and CDR2 SFDVKD. The V end was cut by 3 bases, the J end by 4 bases, with 26 bases between. CDR3: CATSDPSKGTERLLETQYF. CDR3 DNA sequence: TGTGCCACCAGTGATCCATCCAAGGGGACCGAGAGACTTCTAGAGACCCAGTACTTC.

The rearrangement joins TRBV19 to TRBJ1-5; 10 positions agree with TRBD1. The CDR3 extends over 16 amino acids. J was trimmed by 2 bases and V by 5 bases; bases with no gene match: 6. Germline assignment: CDR1 LNHDA and CDR2 SQIVND (reference sequence). The CDR3: CASSPWDRGRNQPQHF. In DNA form, the CDR3 reads TGTGCCAGTAGTCCCTGGGACAGGGGTCGCAATCAGCCCCAGCATTTT.

The chain uses TRBV6-1 and TRBJ2-7; TRBD2 matches at 12 bases. CDR1 MNHNS and CDR2 SASEGT come from the germline V gene. V lost 6 bases, J lost 6 bases, and 6 bases stayed unmatched. The CDR3 is made up of 14 amino acids. The CDR3 loop reads CASSPRLAGAEQYF. The CDR3 DNA sequence: TGTGCCAGCAGCCCGCGACTAGCGGGAGCCGAGCAGTACTTC.

V is TRBV28 and J is TRBJ1-2; no firm D call. Germline assignment: CDR1 MDHEN and CDR2 SYDVKM. Trimming removed 6 bases from V and 0 bases from J, with 8 bases in between. This CDR3 has 13 amino acids. The CDR3 coding sequence is TGTGCCAGCAGGGACCCGACTAACTATGGCTACACCTTC. Translation: CASRDPTNYGYTF.

The chain recombines TRBV7-2 with TRBJ2-1; 11 nucleotides align to TRBD2. The V and J ends lost 7 bases and 0 bases, in that order; junction bases with no gene match: 14. The CDR3 is made up of 19 amino acids. The germline CDR1 and CDR2 sequences are SGHTA and FQGNSA. The CDR3 reads CASIPKGSGRGSSYNEQFF. The CDR3 DNA is TGTGCCAGCATCCCGAAGGGTAGCGGGAGGGGAAGCTCCTACAATGAGCAGTTCTTC.

This clonotype appeared a single time. The rearrangement links TRBV6-5 to TRBJ2-3; TRBD2 matches 15 bases. The CDR3 is 18 residues long. Trimming took 0 bases from V and 5 from J; bases not matched to a gene: 6. Looked up from germline, CDR1 is MNHEY and CDR2 is SVGAGI. The CDR3 region is CASSYSPGLAGGEDTQYF. CDR3 bases: TGTGCCAGCAGTTACTCCCCAGGACTAGCGGGAGGGGAAGATACGCAGTATTTT.

Sample share makes this clonotype medium-sized (0.01 to 0.1%). The chain employs TRBV7-6 and TRBJ1-6; weak D call: TRBD1 (5 bases). Germline CDR1 reads SGHVS; CDR2 reads FNYEAQ. The CDR3 contains 15 residues. V lost 0 bases, J lost 9 bases, and 12 bases lay in between. The CDR3 region has the DNA TGTGCCAGCAGCTTAGCGGCAGGGACGGGTTCACCCCTCCACTTT. Translation gives CASSLAAGTGSPLHF.

V is TRBV28 and J is TRBJ1-6; perhaps TRBD1 as D (5 bases). The germline V and J ends were trimmed by 7 bases and 10 bases, with 17 bases remaining between them. Per germline, CDR1 MDHEN and CDR2 SYDVKM. The CDR3 runs 14 residues. The CDR3 loop reads CASKDTPRGSPLHF. The CDR3 DNA reads as TGTGCCAGCAAAGACACCCCTCGGGGCTCACCCCTCCACTTT.

This clonotype has only a few counts. The V call is TRBV24-1, the J call TRBJ1-5; D not resolved. CDR1 is KGHDR and CDR2 is SFDVKD in the germline V gene. This CDR3 has 12 amino acids. V gave up 4 bases and J gave up 5 bases, with 5 bases separating them. The CDR3 here is CATSDSDQPQHF. CDR3 in DNA: TGTGCCACCAGTGACAGTGATCAGCCCCAGCATTTT.

The genes are TRBV11-3 and TRBJ2-7; either TRBD1 or TRBD2 may fit D (6 bases each). Trimming left V 1 base short and J 2 bases short, with 9 bases between. The CDR3 spans 14 residues. The germline V gene encodes CDR1 SGHNT and CDR2 YENEEA. DNA for the CDR3: TGTGCCAGCAGCTTAGGGGGGGACACCTACGAGCAGTACTTC. The encoded protein is CASSLGGDTYEQYF.

The chain links TRBV6-1 to TRBJ2-7; D remains ambiguous. There are 14 residues in the CDR3. Germline lookup yields CDR1 MNHNS and CDR2 SASEGT. V dropped 7 bases and J dropped 1 base, with 14 bases sitting between them. CDR3 sequence: CASIDSISSYEQYF. In DNA, the CDR3 is TGTGCCAGCATTGACTCAATCTCGTCCTACGAGCAGTACTTC.

The J gene is TRBJ2-5, the V gene TRBV20-1; D unclear. Per germline, CDR1 DFQATT and CDR2 SNEGSKA (reference sequence). The CDR3 contains 10 residues. V was clipped by 4 bases and J by 5 bases, with 5 bases between them. In DNA form, the CDR3 reads TGCAGTGCTAATGATGAGACCCAGTACTTC. This gives the protein CSANDETQYF.